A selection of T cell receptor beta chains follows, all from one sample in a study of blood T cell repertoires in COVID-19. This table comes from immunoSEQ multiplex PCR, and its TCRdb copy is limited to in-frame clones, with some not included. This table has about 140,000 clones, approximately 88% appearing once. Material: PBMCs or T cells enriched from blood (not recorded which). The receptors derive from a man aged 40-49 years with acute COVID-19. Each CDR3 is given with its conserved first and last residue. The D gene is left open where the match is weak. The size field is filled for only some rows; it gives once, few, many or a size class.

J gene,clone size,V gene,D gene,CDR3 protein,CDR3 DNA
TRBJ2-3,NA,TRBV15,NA,CATSRVFHSGDTQYF,TGTGCCACCAGCAGAGTCTTTCACAGCGGGGATACGCAGTATTTT
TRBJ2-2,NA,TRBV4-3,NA,CASSHHSAGTGELFF,TGCGCCAGCAGCCACCACAGCGCGGGAACCGGGGAGCTGTTTTTT
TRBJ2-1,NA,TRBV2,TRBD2,CASSDGSTSGIYNEQFF,TGTGCCAGCAGTGATGGGTCTACTAGCGGGATCTACAATGAGCAGTTCTTC
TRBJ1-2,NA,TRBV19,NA,CASSIAQGTNYGYTF,TGTGCCAGTAGTATAGCACAGGGAACTAACTATGGCTACACCTTC
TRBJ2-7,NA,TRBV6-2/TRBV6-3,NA,CASSYSREQYF,TGTGCCAGCAGTTACTCCCGGGAGCAGTACTTC
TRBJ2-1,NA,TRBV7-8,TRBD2,CASSLVAGGYNEQFF,TGTGCCAGCAGCTTAGTAGCGGGAGGCTACAATGAGCAGTTCTTC
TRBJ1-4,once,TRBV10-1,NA,CASSESRRNEKLFF,TGCGCCAGCAGTGAGTCTCGCAGAAATGAAAAACTGTTTTTT
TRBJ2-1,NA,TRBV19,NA,CASSLTGSSSYNEQFF,TGTGCCAGTAGTCTAACGGGGAGTAGCTCCTACAATGAGCAGTTCTTC
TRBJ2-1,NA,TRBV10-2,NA,CATSDRAYNEQFF,TGCGCCACCTCGGACAGAGCATACAATGAGCAGTTCTTC
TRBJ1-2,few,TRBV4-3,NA,CASSQERGLTPQSGYTF,TGCGCCAGCAGCCAAGAGCGCGGGCTGACCCCTCAAAGTGGCTACACCTTC
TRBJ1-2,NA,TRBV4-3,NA,CASSPQQGIDSGYTF,TGCGCCAGCAGCCCCCAACAGGGTATCGATTCTGGCTACACCTTC
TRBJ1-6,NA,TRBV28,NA,CASSFDGSPLHF,TGTGCCAGCAGTTTCGATGGCTCACCCCTCCACTTT
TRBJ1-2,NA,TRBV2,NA,CASTEGSDYGYTF,TGTGCCAGCACGGAGGGCTCCGACTATGGCTACACCTTC
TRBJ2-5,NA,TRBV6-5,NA,CASSTSQAGETQYF,NA
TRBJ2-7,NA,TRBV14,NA,CASSQALVGGEQYF,TGTGCCAGCAGCCAAGCACTAGTAGGCGGCGAGCAGTACTTC
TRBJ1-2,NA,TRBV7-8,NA,CASSLQATGGGYTF,TGTGCCAGCAGCTTACAGGCCACCGGGGGTGGCTACACCTTC
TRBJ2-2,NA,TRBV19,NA,CASRGGGAGELFF,TGTGCCAGTAGGGGAGGAGGGGCCGGGGAGCTGTTTTTT
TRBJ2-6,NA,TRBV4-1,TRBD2,CASSRLTGRGKSGANVLTF,TGCGCCAGCAGCCGCCTCACCGGGAGGGGCAAGAGTGGGGCCAACGTCCTGACTTTC
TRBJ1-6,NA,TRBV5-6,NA,CASSTYRAGSYNSPLHF,TGTGCCAGCAGCACATACAGGGCTGGTTCCTATAATTCACCCCTCCACTTT
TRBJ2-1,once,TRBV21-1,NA,CASSIAQGRVGEQFF,TGTGCCAGCAGCATAGCGCAGGGGAGGGTCGGGGAGCAGTTCTTC
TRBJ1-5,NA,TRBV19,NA,CASNRDGGQPQHF,TGTGCCAGTAACAGGGATGGGGGTCAGCCCCAGCATTTT
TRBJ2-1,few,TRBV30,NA,CAWRGFGGDFFGSNEQFF,TGTGCCTGGAGAGGTTTTGGGGGCGATTTTTTCGGTAGTAATGAGCAGTTCTTC
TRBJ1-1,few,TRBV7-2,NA,CASSLTDNTEAFF,TGTGCCAGCAGCTTAACAGATAACACTGAAGCTTTCTTT
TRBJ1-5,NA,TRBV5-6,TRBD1,CASSLRDSSNQPQHF,TGTGCCAGCAGCTTAAGGGACAGCTCCAATCAGCCCCAGCATTTT
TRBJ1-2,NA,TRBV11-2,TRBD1,CASSLEGTGFNYGYTF,TGTGCCAGCAGCTTAGAGGGGACAGGTTTTAACTATGGCTACACCTTC
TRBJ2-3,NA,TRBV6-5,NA,CASSYGAGLDTQYF,TGTGCCAGCAGTTACGGCGCGGGACTGGATACGCAGTATTTT
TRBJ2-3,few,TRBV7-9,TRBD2,CASSRTSGGADTQYF,TGTGCCAGCAGCCGGACTAGCGGGGGCGCAGATACGCAGTATTTT
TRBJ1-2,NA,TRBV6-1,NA,CASSEGVEAVYGYTF,TGTGCCAGCAGTGAAGGTGTAGAAGCCGTCTATGGCTACACCTTC
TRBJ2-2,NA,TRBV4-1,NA,CASSQGWGRTGELFF,TGCGCCAGCAGCCAAGGCTGGGGGCGCACCGGGGAGCTGTTTTTT
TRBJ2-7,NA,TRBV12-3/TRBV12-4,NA,CASSLRTAYEQYF,TGTGCCAGCAGTCTTCGGACAGCCTACGAGCAGTACTTC